This paragraph reports one T cell receptor (beta chain). This specimen comes from a study of T cell changes during pregnancy in multiple sclerosis. The CDR3 spans 15 residues. The V gene's germline CDR1 is MNHNS and CDR2 SASEGT. The V and J ends lost 5 bases and 7 bases respectively, with 17 bases between them. The method was immunoSEQ multiplex PCR; TCRdb's version includes in-frame clones alone and lacks a portion of them. The sample comprises about 22,000 clones, about 90% of which are singletons, and about 8.4% rests with the top ten. The TCR originated in a female donor with multiple sclerosis, enrolled in a pregnancy study. This chain joins TRBV6-1 and TRBJ1-4, with D tentatively TRBD1 (6 bases). Sequenced material: CD8+ T cells from peripheral blood mononuclear cells, taken after pregnancy. DNA for the CDR3: TGTGCCAGCAGTTGGTCGGCCAGGGGTGGTGAAAAACTGTTTTTT. It translates to CASSWSARGGEKLFF.